The sequence of this TCR beta chain was determined in a study of beta chain features in type 1 diabetes. The entirety of the isolated RNA underwent reverse transcription, so expressed TCRB transcripts were sequenced. This table comes from immunoSEQ multiplex PCR, and its TCRdb copy is limited to in-frame clones, with some not included. In the table there are about 210,000 clones, under 13% of which are singletons. The source of this sequence is a young man in good health. Sequenced input: central memory CD4+ T cells from blood.

The CDR3 region has the DNA TGTGCCAGCAGCCAAGGTACTAGCGAATACAATGAGCAGTTCTTC. Its protein is CASSQGTSEYNEQFF. The chain links TRBV4-2 to TRBJ2-1; 7 nucleotides agree with TRBD2. Germline lookup yields CDR1 LGHNA and CDR2 YNFKEQ. Trimming removed 1 base from V and 4 bases from J; junction bases left unmatched: 4. CDR3 length equals 15 residues.